A selection of T cell receptor beta chains follows, all from one sample in a study of beta chain features in type 1 diabetes. Assay used: immunoSEQ multiplex PCR; TCRdb lists only in-frame clones, some missing. The sample includes approximately 600,000 clones, roughly an eighth of them seen just once. Sequencing used naive CD4+ T cells from blood. The receptor source for this set is a young man with type 1 diabetes. CDR3s include the opening cysteine and the closing phenylalanine or tryptophan. The order of the fields is clone size, J gene, V gene, D gene, CDR3 length, CDR3 protein, CDR3 DNA. The D gene is left open where the match is weak. The listing skips clone size in some rows; elsewhere it reads once, few, many or a size class.

abundance: few; j_gene: TRBJ2-6; v_gene: TRBV28; d_gene: .; len: 19; CDR3aa: CASSLLAVGVDSGANVLTF; CDR3nt: TGTGCCAGCAGTTTACTGGCAGTGGGGGTTGATTCTGGGGCCAACGTCCTGACTTTC
abundance: few; j_gene: TRBJ2-7; v_gene: TRBV30; d_gene: .; len: 11; CDR3aa: CAWSASYEQYF; CDR3nt: TGTGCCTGGAGTGCCTCCTACGAGCAGTACTTC
abundance: .; j_gene: TRBJ2-3; v_gene: TRBV4-3; d_gene: TRBD2; len: 21; CDR3aa: CASSQVVLLAGGPRSRDTQYF; CDR3nt: TGCGCCAGCAGCCAAGTGGTACTACTAGCGGGGGGGCCTAGGTCCCGAGATACGCAGTATTTT
abundance: .; j_gene: TRBJ2-7; v_gene: TRBV23-1; d_gene: .; len: 12; CDR3aa: CASSQDSYEQYF; CDR3nt: TGCGCCAGCAGTCAAGACAGCTACGAGCAGTACTTC
abundance: few; j_gene: TRBJ2-1; v_gene: TRBV6-5; d_gene: .; len: 15; CDR3aa: CASSYGSASSTEQFF; CDR3nt: TGTGCCAGCAGTTATGGGTCGGCTAGCAGTACTGAGCAGTTCTTC
abundance: few; j_gene: TRBJ1-1; v_gene: TRBV29-1; d_gene: TRBD1; len: 11; CDR3aa: CSVGQGPRAFF; CDR3nt: TGCAGCGTTGGACAGGGGCCGAGGGCTTTCTTT
abundance: few; j_gene: TRBJ2-1; v_gene: TRBV5-7; d_gene: TRBD1; len: 15; CDR3aa: CASRTGQGKDDEQFF; CDR3nt: TGTGCCAGCAGGACGGGACAGGGGAAGGACGATGAGCAGTTCTTC
abundance: few; j_gene: TRBJ2-5; v_gene: TRBV6-5; d_gene: .; len: 14; CDR3aa: CASSYRPGQETQYF; CDR3nt: TGTGCCAGCAGTTACCGCCCGGGGCAAGAGACCCAGTACTTC
abundance: few; j_gene: TRBJ2-3; v_gene: TRBV7-2; d_gene: .; len: 13; CDR3aa: CASGGYSTDTQYF; CDR3nt: TGTGCCAGCGGGGGGTATAGCACAGATACGCAGTATTTT
abundance: few; j_gene: TRBJ2-3; v_gene: TRBV30; d_gene: TRBD2; len: 14; CDR3aa: CAWDIAGGTDTQYF; CDR3nt: TGTGCCTGGGATATAGCGGGGGGCACAGATACGCAGTATTTT
abundance: few; j_gene: TRBJ2-3; v_gene: TRBV11-2; d_gene: .; len: 12; CDR3aa: CASSLPADTQYF; CDR3nt: TGTGCCAGCAGCCTCCCAGCGGATACGCAGTATTTT
abundance: few; j_gene: TRBJ1-1; v_gene: TRBV5-1; d_gene: TRBD1; len: 14; CDR3aa: CASSYGTANTEAFF; CDR3nt: TGCGCCAGCAGCTACGGGACAGCAAACACTGAAGCTTTCTTT
abundance: few; j_gene: TRBJ2-3; v_gene: TRBV6-1; d_gene: TRBD2; len: 15; CDR3aa: CASSAVSGGRDTQYF; CDR3nt: TGTGCCAGCAGTGCCGTTAGCGGGGGGAGAGATACGCAGTATTTT
abundance: .; j_gene: TRBJ2-6; v_gene: TRBV4-2; d_gene: .; len: 16; CDR3aa: CASSQSGLNGANVLTF; CDR3nt: TGTGCCAGCAGCCAATCCGGTCTAAATGGGGCCAACGTCCTGACTTTC
abundance: few; j_gene: TRBJ2-4; v_gene: TRBV7-2; d_gene: TRBD1; len: 14; CDR3aa: CASSWDRGINIQYF; CDR3nt: TGTGCCAGCAGCTGGGACAGGGGGATTAACATTCAGTACTTC
abundance: .; j_gene: TRBJ2-7; v_gene: TRBV5-4; d_gene: TRBD2; len: 16; CDR3aa: CASSLGLAGPTYEQYF; CDR3nt: TGTGCCAGCAGCCTGGGACTAGCGGGGCCAACTTACGAGCAGTACTTC
abundance: .; j_gene: TRBJ2-5; v_gene: TRBV21-1; d_gene: .; len: 14; CDR3aa: CASANSGGIGTQYF; CDR3nt: TGTGCCAGCGCAAATAGCGGGGGAATTGGGACCCAGTACTTC
abundance: few; j_gene: TRBJ2-7; v_gene: TRBV5-6; d_gene: TRBD1; len: 16; CDR3aa: CASSSLPRTGAYEQYF; CDR3nt: TGTGCCAGCAGCTCCCTACCTAGGACAGGGGCCTACGAGCAGTACTTC
abundance: .; j_gene: TRBJ2-7; v_gene: TRBV29-1; d_gene: .; len: 13; CDR3aa: CSVVSSANYEQYF; CDR3nt: TGCAGCGTTGTATCGTCGGCTAACTACGAGCAGTACTTC
abundance: few; j_gene: TRBJ2-2; v_gene: TRBV5-1; d_gene: .; len: 16; CDR3aa: CASSLTGTVNTGELFF; CDR3nt: TGCGCCAGCAGCTTAACCGGGACGGTCAACACCGGGGAGCTGTTTTTT
abundance: .; j_gene: TRBJ1-1; v_gene: TRBV9; d_gene: .; len: 15; CDR3aa: CASSPAGTENTEAFF; CDR3nt: TGTGCCAGCAGCCCTGCCGGGACGGAGAACACTGAAGCTTTCTTT
abundance: few; j_gene: TRBJ1-4; v_gene: TRBV7-9; d_gene: TRBD1; len: 15; CDR3aa: CASSATGQLNEKLFF; CDR3nt: TGTGCCAGCAGCGCGACGGGACAGCTTAATGAAAAACTGTTTTTT
abundance: .; j_gene: TRBJ1-6; v_gene: TRBV4-3; d_gene: .; len: 17; CDR3aa: CASSQDGGQGNNSPLHF; CDR3nt: TGCGCCAGCAGCCAAGACGGCGGGCAGGGAAATAATTCACCCCTCCACTTT
abundance: .; j_gene: TRBJ2-3; v_gene: TRBV27; d_gene: .; len: 15; CDR3aa: CASSSLALLADTQYF; CDR3nt: TGTGCCAGCAGCTCTCTAGCATTGTTGGCAGATACGCAGTATTTT
abundance: few; j_gene: TRBJ1-2; v_gene: TRBV6-6; d_gene: .; len: 13; CDR3aa: CASSLSISDGYTF; CDR3nt: TGTGCCAGCAGCTTGTCTATTTCGGATGGCTACACCTTC
abundance: .; j_gene: TRBJ2-3; v_gene: TRBV9; d_gene: TRBD2; len: 14; CDR3aa: CASSVGLDTDTQYF; CDR3nt: TGTGCCAGCAGCGTTGGACTAGACACAGATACGCAGTATTTT
abundance: .; j_gene: TRBJ2-5; v_gene: TRBV6-5; d_gene: TRBD1; len: 15; CDR3aa: CASSQIGTGVETQYF; CDR3nt: TGTGCCAGCAGTCAGATCGGGACAGGGGTAGAGACCCAGTACTTC
abundance: .; j_gene: TRBJ1-4; v_gene: TRBV7-2; d_gene: TRBD1; len: 15; CDR3aa: CASSPSTQGYEKLFF; CDR3nt: TGTGCCAGCAGCCCAAGCACACAGGGGTATGAAAAACTGTTTTTT
abundance: few; j_gene: TRBJ2-6; v_gene: TRBV7-2; d_gene: .; len: 16; CDR3aa: CASSRARGSGANVLTF; CDR3nt: TGTGCCAGCAGCCGGGCTAGGGGTTCTGGGGCCAACGTCCTGACTTTC
abundance: .; j_gene: TRBJ2-5; v_gene: TRBV29-1; d_gene: TRBD1; len: 14; CDR3aa: CSVEWTGGLETQYF; CDR3nt: TGCAGCGTTGAATGGACAGGGGGCTTGGAGACCCAGTACTTC
abundance: few; j_gene: TRBJ1-6; v_gene: TRBV5-4; d_gene: TRBD1; len: 13; CDR3aa: CASSPTGGSPLHF; CDR3nt: TGTGCCAGCAGCCCGACAGGGGGGTCACCCCTCCACTTT
abundance: .; j_gene: TRBJ2-7; v_gene: TRBV18; d_gene: .; len: 14; CDR3aa: CASSPPPRSYEQYF; CDR3nt: TGTGCCAGCTCACCACCTCCCAGGAGCTACGAGCAGTACTTC
abundance: .; j_gene: TRBJ2-3; v_gene: TRBV25-1; d_gene: TRBD1; len: 17; CDR3aa: CASSAGQGGRGTDTQYF; CDR3nt: TGTGCCAGCAGTGCTGGACAGGGAGGAAGAGGCACAGATACGCAGTATTTT
abundance: .; j_gene: TRBJ1-6; v_gene: TRBV7-2; d_gene: .; len: 13; CDR3aa: CASSLALSSPLHF; CDR3nt: TGTGCCAGCAGCTTAGCCCTGAGTTCACCCCTCCACTTT
abundance: few; j_gene: TRBJ2-3; v_gene: TRBV9; d_gene: TRBD2; len: 17; CDR3aa: CASSAGLAGGPWDTQYF; CDR3nt: TGTGCCAGCAGCGCGGGACTAGCGGGGGGGCCGTGGGATACGCAGTATTTT
abundance: .; j_gene: TRBJ1-2; v_gene: TRBV5-6; d_gene: TRBD1; len: 13; CDR3aa: CASSFPDRGGYTF; CDR3nt: TGTGCCAGCAGCTTCCCAGACAGGGGGGGCTACACCTTC
abundance: few; j_gene: TRBJ1-2; v_gene: TRBV7-2; d_gene: TRBD1; len: 13; CDR3aa: CASRGQTNYGYTF; CDR3nt: TGTGCCAGCAGGGGACAGACCAACTATGGCTACACCTTC
abundance: few; j_gene: TRBJ1-4; v_gene: TRBV7-8; d_gene: .; len: 17; CDR3aa: CASSLAPSAGANEKLFF; CDR3nt: TGTGCCAGCAGCTTAGCGCCCTCGGCAGGGGCTAATGAAAAACTGTTTTTT
abundance: .; j_gene: TRBJ2-7; v_gene: TRBV6-1; d_gene: TRBD2; len: 15; CDR3aa: CASSEGTSDLYEQYF; CDR3nt: TGTGCCAGCAGTGAAGGGACTAGCGACCTCTACGAGCAGTACTTC
abundance: few; j_gene: TRBJ1-2; v_gene: TRBV9; d_gene: .; len: 14; CDR3aa: CASSSQGGAYGYTF; CDR3nt: TGTGCCAGCAGCTCCCAAGGGGGGGCCTATGGCTACACCTTC
abundance: few; j_gene: TRBJ2-1; v_gene: TRBV7-2; d_gene: .; len: 14; CDR3aa: CASSYLGLDNEQFF; CDR3nt: TGTGCCAGCAGTTACCTCGGACTGGACAATGAGCAGTTCTTC
abundance: .; j_gene: TRBJ1-6; v_gene: TRBV7-9; d_gene: .; len: 15; CDR3aa: CASSLTGVYNSPLHF; CDR3nt: TGTGCCAGCAGCTTAACAGGAGTCTATAATTCACCCCTCCACTTT
abundance: .; j_gene: TRBJ2-5; v_gene: TRBV4-1; d_gene: .; len: 11; CDR3aa: CASSHQETQYF; CDR3nt: TGCGCCAGCAGCCACCAAGAGACCCAGTACTTC
abundance: many; j_gene: TRBJ2-6; v_gene: TRBV29-1; d_gene: .; len: 17; CDR3aa: CSAEGPGSLSGANVLTF; CDR3nt: TGCAGCGCCGAGGGGCCAGGGTCCCTCTCTGGGGCCAACGTCCTGACTTTC
abundance: .; j_gene: TRBJ2-4; v_gene: TRBV7-2; d_gene: .; len: 14; CDR3aa: CASSLMSGENIQYF; CDR3nt: TGTGCCAGCAGCTTAATGTCAGGGGAAAACATTCAGTACTTC
abundance: .; j_gene: TRBJ1-1; v_gene: TRBV9; d_gene: .; len: 13; CDR3aa: CASSARGYTEAFF; CDR3nt: TGTGCCAGCAGCGCCCGGGGTTACACTGAAGCTTTCTTT
abundance: .; j_gene: TRBJ2-2; v_gene: TRBV30; d_gene: TRBD2; len: 15; CDR3aa: CAWCRGGHITGELFF; CDR3nt: TGTGCCTGGTGCCGGGGGGGACATATCACCGGGGAGCTGTTTTTT
abundance: once; j_gene: TRBJ1-1; v_gene: TRBV4-3; d_gene: .; len: 14; CDR3aa: CASSQDPRGTEAFF; CDR3nt: TGCGCCAGCAGCCAAGACCCACGGGGTACTGAAGCTTTCTTT
abundance: .; j_gene: TRBJ2-2; v_gene: TRBV9; d_gene: .; len: 16; CDR3aa: CASSVAARRGTGELFF; CDR3nt: TGTGCCAGCAGCGTAGCGGCCCGGCGGGGCACCGGGGAGCTGTTTTTT
abundance: few; j_gene: TRBJ2-7; v_gene: TRBV19; d_gene: TRBD1; len: 14; CDR3aa: CASRRQGSSYEQYF; CDR3nt: TGTGCCAGTAGAAGACAGGGTAGCTCCTACGAGCAGTACTTC
abundance: .; j_gene: TRBJ1-2; v_gene: TRBV5-6; d_gene: .; len: 13; CDR3aa: CASSLVGRAGYTF; CDR3nt: TGTGCCAGCAGCTTGGTCGGCAGGGCTGGCTACACCTTC
abundance: .; j_gene: TRBJ2-7; v_gene: TRBV18; d_gene: TRBD1; len: 14; CDR3aa: CASSPTGGSYEQYF; CDR3nt: TGTGCCAGCTCACCCACAGGGGGGTCCTACGAGCAGTACTTC
abundance: few; j_gene: TRBJ1-6; v_gene: TRBV5-1; d_gene: .; len: 14; CDR3aa: CASSLSGEGSPLHF; CDR3nt: TGCGCCAGCAGCTTATCAGGGGAGGGTTCACCCCTCCACTTT
abundance: few; j_gene: TRBJ2-3; v_gene: TRBV12-5; d_gene: .; len: 11; CDR3aa: CASGLPDTQYF; CDR3nt: TGTGCTAGTGGTTTACCAGATACGCAGTATTTT
abundance: .; j_gene: TRBJ2-2; v_gene: TRBV7-6; d_gene: TRBD1; len: 16; CDR3aa: CASSPQGTGFTGELFF; CDR3nt: TGTGCCAGCAGCCCCCAGGGGACAGGGTTCACCGGGGAGCTGTTTTTT
abundance: .; j_gene: TRBJ1-6; v_gene: TRBV4-3; d_gene: .; len: 14; CDR3aa: CASSQLDRDSPLHF; CDR3nt: TGCGCCAGCAGCCAACTCGACAGAGATTCACCCCTCCACTTT
abundance: .; j_gene: TRBJ2-7; v_gene: TRBV5-1; d_gene: .; len: 13; CDR3aa: CASSPGSSYEQYF; CDR3nt: TGCGCCAGCAGCCCGGGGAGTTCCTACGAGCAGTACTTC